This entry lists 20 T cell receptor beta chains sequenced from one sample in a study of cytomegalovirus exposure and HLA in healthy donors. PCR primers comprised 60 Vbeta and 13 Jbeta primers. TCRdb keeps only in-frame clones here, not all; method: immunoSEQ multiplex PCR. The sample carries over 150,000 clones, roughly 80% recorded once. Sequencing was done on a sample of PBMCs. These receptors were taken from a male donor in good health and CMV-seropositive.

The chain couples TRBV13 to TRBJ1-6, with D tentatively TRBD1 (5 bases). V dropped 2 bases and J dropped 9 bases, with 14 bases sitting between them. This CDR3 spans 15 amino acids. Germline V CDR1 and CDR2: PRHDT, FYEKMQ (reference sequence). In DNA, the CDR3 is TGTGCCAGCAGCTTAAGGGGCAGCATGCCTTCACCCCTCCACTTT. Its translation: CASSLRGSMPSPLHF.

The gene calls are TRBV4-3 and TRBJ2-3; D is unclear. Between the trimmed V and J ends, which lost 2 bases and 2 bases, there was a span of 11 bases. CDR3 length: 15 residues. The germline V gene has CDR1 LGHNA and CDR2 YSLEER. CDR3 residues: CASSQPDKPTDTQYF. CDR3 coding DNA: TGCGCCAGCAGCCAACCTGACAAGCCCACAGATACGCAGTATTTT.

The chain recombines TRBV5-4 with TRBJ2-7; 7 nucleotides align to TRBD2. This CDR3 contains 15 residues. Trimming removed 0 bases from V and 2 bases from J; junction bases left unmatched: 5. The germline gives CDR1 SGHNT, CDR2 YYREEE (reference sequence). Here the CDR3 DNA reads TGTGCCAGCAGCTTGGACCTAGCGGAGGCCTACGAGCAGTACTTC. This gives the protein CASSLDLAEAYEQYF.

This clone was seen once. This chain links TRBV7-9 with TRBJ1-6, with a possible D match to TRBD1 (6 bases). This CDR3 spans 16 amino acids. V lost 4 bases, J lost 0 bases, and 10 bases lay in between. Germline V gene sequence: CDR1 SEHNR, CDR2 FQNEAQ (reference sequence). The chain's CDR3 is CASSSTGSSYNSPLHF. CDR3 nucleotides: TGTGCCAGCAGCTCAACAGGGAGCTCCTATAATTCACCCCTCCACTTT.

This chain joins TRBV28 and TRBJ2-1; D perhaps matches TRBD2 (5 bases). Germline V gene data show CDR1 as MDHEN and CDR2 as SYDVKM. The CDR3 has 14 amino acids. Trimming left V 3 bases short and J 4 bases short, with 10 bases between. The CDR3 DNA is TGTGCCAGCAGTTTTCCAGCGGCTTACAATGAGCAGTTCTTC. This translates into CASSFPAAYNEQFF.

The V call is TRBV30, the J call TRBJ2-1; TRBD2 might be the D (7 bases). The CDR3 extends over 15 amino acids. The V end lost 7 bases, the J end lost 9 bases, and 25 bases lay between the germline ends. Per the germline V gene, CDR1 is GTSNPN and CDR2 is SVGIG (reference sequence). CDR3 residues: CASYGGGGSLSEQFF. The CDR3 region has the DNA TGTGCCTCATACGGTGGGGGCGGGAGTCTTAGTGAGCAGTTCTTC.

The CDR3 DNA reads as TGCGCCAGCAGCCAAGGCGGGCGGGGGGGTGGAAACACCATATATTTT. It is translated as CASSQGGRGGGNTIYF. This rearrangement joins TRBV4-1 to TRBJ1-3, with D maybe TRBD1 (5 bases). Germline V CDR1 and CDR2: MGHRA, YSYEKL. This CDR3 has 16 residues. The V gene lost 1 base and the J gene lost 3 bases, with 13 bases spanning the gap.

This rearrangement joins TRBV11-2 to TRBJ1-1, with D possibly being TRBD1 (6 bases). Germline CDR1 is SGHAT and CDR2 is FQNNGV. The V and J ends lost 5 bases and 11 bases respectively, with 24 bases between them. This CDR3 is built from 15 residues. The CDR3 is CASSTGTHAGVEAFF. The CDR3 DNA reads TGTGCCAGCAGCACAGGGACACACGCCGGCGTCGAGGCTTTCTTT.

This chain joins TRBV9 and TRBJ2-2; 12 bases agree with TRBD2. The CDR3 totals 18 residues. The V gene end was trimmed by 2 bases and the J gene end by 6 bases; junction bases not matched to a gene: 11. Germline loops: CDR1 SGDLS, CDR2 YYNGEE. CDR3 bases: TGTGCCAGCAGCGTTCGCGGACTAGCGGGGAGGCGAGCCGGGGAGCTGTTTTTT. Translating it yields CASSVRGLAGRRAGELFF. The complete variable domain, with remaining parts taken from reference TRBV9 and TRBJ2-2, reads DSGVTQTPKHLITATGQRVTLRCSPRSGDLSVYWYQQSLDQGLQFLIQYYNGEERAKGNILERFSAQQFPDLHSELNLSSLELGDSALYFCASSVRGLAGRRAGELFFGEGSRLTVL.

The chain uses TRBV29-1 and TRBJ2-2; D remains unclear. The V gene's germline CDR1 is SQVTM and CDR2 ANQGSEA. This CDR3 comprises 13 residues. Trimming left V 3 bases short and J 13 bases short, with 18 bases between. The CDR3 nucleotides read TGCAGCGTTGAGTCTCTGTATAATCGAGGGCTGTTTTTT. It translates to CSVESLYNRGLFF.

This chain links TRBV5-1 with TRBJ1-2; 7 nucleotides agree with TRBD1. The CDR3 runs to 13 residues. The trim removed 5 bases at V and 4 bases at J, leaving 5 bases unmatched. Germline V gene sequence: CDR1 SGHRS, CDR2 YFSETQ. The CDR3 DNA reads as TGCGCCAGCAGAGAACAGGGGCTCTATGGCTACACCTTC. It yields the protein CASREQGLYGYTF.

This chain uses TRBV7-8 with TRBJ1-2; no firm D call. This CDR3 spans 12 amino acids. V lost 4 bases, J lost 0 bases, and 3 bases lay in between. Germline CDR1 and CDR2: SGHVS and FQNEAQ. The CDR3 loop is CASSSTNYGYTF. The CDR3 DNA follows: TGTGCCAGCAGCTCCACTAACTATGGCTACACCTTC.

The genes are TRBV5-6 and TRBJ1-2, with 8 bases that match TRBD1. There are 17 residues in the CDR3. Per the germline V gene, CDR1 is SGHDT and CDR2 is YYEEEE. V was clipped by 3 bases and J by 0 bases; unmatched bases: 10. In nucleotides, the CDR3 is TGTGCCAGCAGCTCAGAAGCAGGGACAGGATCTAACTATGGCTACACCTTC. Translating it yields CASSSEAGTGSNYGYTF.

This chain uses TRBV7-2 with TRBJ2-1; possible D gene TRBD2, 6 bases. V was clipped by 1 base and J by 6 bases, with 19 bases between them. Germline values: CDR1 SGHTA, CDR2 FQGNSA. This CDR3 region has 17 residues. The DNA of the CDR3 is TGTGCCAGCAGCTTAGTATCCGTACTAGTGGGAGGCAATGAGCAGTTCTTC. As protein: CASSLVSVLVGGNEQFF.

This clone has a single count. CDR3 sequence: CASSLVRGAAFF. The CDR3 DNA reads TGTGCCAGCAGCTTAGTGCGGGGTGCAGCTTTCTTT. The genes are TRBV11-2 and TRBJ1-1; D is ambiguous. CDR3 size: 12 residues. Germline V gene data show CDR1 as SGHAT and CDR2 as FQNNGV. V was shortened by 1 base and J by 10 bases, with 10 bases between the two germline ends. Using reference TRBV11-2 and TRBJ1-1 for the parts outside the CDR3, the full variable domain is EAGVAQSPRYKIIEKRQSVAFWCNPISGHATLYWYQQILGQGPKLLIQFQNNGVVDDSQLPKDRFSAERLKGVDSTLKIQPAKLEDSAVYLCASSLVRGAAFFGQGTRLTVV.

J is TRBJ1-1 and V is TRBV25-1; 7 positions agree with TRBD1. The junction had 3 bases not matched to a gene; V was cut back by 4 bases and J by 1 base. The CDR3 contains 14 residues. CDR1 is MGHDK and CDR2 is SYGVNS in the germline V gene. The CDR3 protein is CASSGGQSNTEAFF. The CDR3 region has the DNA TGTGCCAGCAGTGGGGGACAGTCGAACACTGAAGCTTTCTTT. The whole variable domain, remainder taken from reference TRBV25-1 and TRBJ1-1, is EADIYQTPRYLVIGTGKKITLECSQTMGHDKMYWYQQDPGMELHLIHYSYGVNSTEKGDLSSESTVSRIRTEHFPLTLESARPSHTSQYLCASSGGQSNTEAFFGQGTRLTVV.

The CDR3 nucleotides read TGCGCCAGCAGTGAAAACAGGGGGTACGAGCAGTACTTC. Its protein product is CASSENRGYEQYF. This chain joins TRBV10-1 and TRBJ2-7, with TRBD1 identical over 8 bases. This CDR3 has 13 amino acids. Germline V gene sequence: CDR1 WNHNN, CDR2 SYGVQD (reference sequence). V lost 3 bases and J lost 4; bases outside the gene matches: 2.

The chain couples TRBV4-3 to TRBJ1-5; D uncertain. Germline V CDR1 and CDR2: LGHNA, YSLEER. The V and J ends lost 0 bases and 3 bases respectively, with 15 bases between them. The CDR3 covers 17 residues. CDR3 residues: CASSQEPSAQNNQPQHF. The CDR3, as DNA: TGCGCCAGCAGCCAAGAACCCTCAGCGCAGAACAATCAGCCCCAGCATTTT.

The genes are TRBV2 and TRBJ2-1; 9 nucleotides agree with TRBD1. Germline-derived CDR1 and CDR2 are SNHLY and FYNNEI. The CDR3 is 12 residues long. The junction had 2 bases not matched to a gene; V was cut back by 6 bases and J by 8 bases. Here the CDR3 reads CASRGQGDEQFF. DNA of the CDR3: TGTGCCAGCAGGGGACAGGGAGATGAGCAGTTCTTC.

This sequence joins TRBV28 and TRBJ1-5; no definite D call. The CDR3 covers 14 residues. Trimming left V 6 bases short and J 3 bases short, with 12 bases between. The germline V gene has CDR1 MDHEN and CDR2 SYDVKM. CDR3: CASSLWRDNQPQHF. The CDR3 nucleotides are TGTGCCAGCAGCCTCTGGAGGGACAATCAGCCCCAGCATTTT. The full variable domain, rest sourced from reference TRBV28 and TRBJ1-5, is DVKVTQSSRYLVKRTGEKVFLECVQDMDHENMFWYRQDPGLGLRLIYFSYDVKMKEKGDIPEGYSVSREKKERFSLILESASTNQTSMYLCASSLWRDNQPQHFGDGTRLSIL.